This record covers a single T cell receptor (beta chain). From germline, CDR1 is SNHLY and CDR2 FYNNEI. V was trimmed by 8 bases and J by 4 bases, leaving 12 bases between them. The CDR3 consists of 12 residues. The data derive from a study of blood T cell repertoires in COVID-19. Produced via immunoSEQ multiplex PCR; TCRdb's table is partial and in-frame only. Among just over 70,000 clones listed, over 65% were seen once. The V and J genes are TRBV2 and TRBJ2-7; D is ambiguous. Sequencing was done on a sample of peripheral blood. The sequence came from a woman in her 70s with acute or convalescent COVID-19. The CDR3 DNA follows: TGTGCCAGCTCAAAAGACTGGTACGAGCAGTACTTC. This codes for CASSKDWYEQYF. The variable domain in full, completed from reference TRBV2 and TRBJ2-7, reads EPEVTQTPSHQVTQMGQEVILRCVPISNHLYFYWYRQILGQKVEFLVSFYNNEISEKSEIFDDQFSVERPDGSNFTLKIRSTKLEDSAMYFCASSKDWYEQYFGPGTRLTVT.